This T cell receptor beta chain was documented in a study of T cell repertoires in cytomegalovirus infection (dated by TCRdb to between 2018 and 2021). Regarding the study in general: Because public TCR beta signatures pointed to carriage of CMV infection together with the matching HLA type, the HLA type of each donor mattered for the analysis.

The instrument was an Illumina HiSeq 1500. TCRdb reran the public reads through fastp at Q25 and MiXCR, keeping productive beta chains. All rows with the same CDR3 protein become a single entry with the most common DNA and genes. This sample has some 400,000 distinct CDR3 sequences in its table, and approximately 33% of those were observed once. Roughly 13% of the sample is taken by the ten largest. V is trimmed back by 1 base and J by 0 bases, and the junction contains 6 bases that no gene match accounts for. Taken from the germline V gene, the CDR1 and CDR2 loops are SGHTA and FQGNSA. The CDR3, from cysteine to phenylalanine, totals 17 residues. The retained sequence is limited to the CDR3, 51 bases, with the frame set at the first base. In the case of this clonotype: There is no known antigen for this receptor. Base qualities are not recorded, but no much larger clone differs from it by a single base.

Overall study results and their limits: The ex vivo response was dominated by HLA-C-restricted CMV-specific TCR beta clonotypes, and the single most frequent clonotype in two of eight donors was supplied by these HLA-C-restricted clonotypes. In both this cohort and an independent approximately 400-donor cohort, the cumulative frequency of public TCR beta family members distinguished carriers of CMV infection plus the relevant HLA type.

This chain joins TRBV7-2 to TRBJ1-5; 7 bases in between match TRBD1. This TCR derives from a human donor in good health (CMV status not recorded). Some clones in this sample may be carry-over from other donors' samples. Sequencing was performed on PBMCs. CDR3 region: CASSLGVQGYSNQPQHF. The nucleotides read TGTGCCAGCAGCTTAGGCGTACAGGGGTATAGCAATCAGCCCCAGCATTTT.